This TCR beta chain stems from a study of identical twins. About this clonotype itself: The antigen is undetermined.

This CDR3 region has 15 residues. The V gene's germline CDR1 is MNHNS and CDR2 SASEGT. Trimming removed 7 bases from V and 0 bases from J, with 13 bases in between. Study-level results: Whereas memory repertoires showed no such difference, abundant cord blood beta clonotypes carried fewer insertions. For out-of-frame beta sequences, excess twin sharing was weaker. Excess low generation probability was seen in twin-shared out-of-frame alpha sequences.

From the 5' RACE reads, TCRdb called clonotypes with MiXCR, one entry per CDR3 protein. The sample records around 240,000 distinct CDR3 sequences, roughly 7% being singletons. These same records also appear under a second study, on yellow fever vaccine responses in identical twins.

The clonotype comes from a young woman in good health. The gene calls are TRBV6-1 and TRBJ2-1, with D perhaps matching TRBD2 (6 bases). The sequencing sample was made of memory (CD45RO+) T cells sorted from blood. The CDR3 DNA reads TGTGCCAGCATCCCAACGGGAGCCTCCTACAATGAGCAGTTCTTC. Translation gives CASIPTGASYNEQFF.